The source of this T cell receptor (beta chain) is a study of blood T cell repertoires in COVID-19. Study-level background: In each case, the material was cDNA or gDNA derived from T cells, B-cell-depleted T cells, or PBMCs.

This CDR3 is built from 11 residues. CDR1 and CDR2 from the germline V gene are GTSNPN and SVGIG (reference sequence). Deletions cut 2 bases from V and 12 bases from J, with 11 bases between. In the original analysis: Reference gene primer amplification gave nucleated cell count estimates. Assay: immunoSEQ multiplex PCR; the TCRdb copy retains only in-frame clones and omits some. V, J and clone size are those of that table, while D and trimming were read from the DNA. The top ten clones hold 10% to 11% of a sample with around 180,000 clones, roughly 85% of them seen once. The clonotype was recovered from a human donor with active or convalescent COVID-19. The donor label of this sample is uncertain. The sample taken for sequencing was peripheral blood. The gene calls are TRBV30 and TRBJ2-1; D gene uncertain. The CDR3 region has the DNA TGTGCCTGGAGTCTCTCGTCGGGGCAGTTCTTC. It codes for CAWSLSSGQFF.